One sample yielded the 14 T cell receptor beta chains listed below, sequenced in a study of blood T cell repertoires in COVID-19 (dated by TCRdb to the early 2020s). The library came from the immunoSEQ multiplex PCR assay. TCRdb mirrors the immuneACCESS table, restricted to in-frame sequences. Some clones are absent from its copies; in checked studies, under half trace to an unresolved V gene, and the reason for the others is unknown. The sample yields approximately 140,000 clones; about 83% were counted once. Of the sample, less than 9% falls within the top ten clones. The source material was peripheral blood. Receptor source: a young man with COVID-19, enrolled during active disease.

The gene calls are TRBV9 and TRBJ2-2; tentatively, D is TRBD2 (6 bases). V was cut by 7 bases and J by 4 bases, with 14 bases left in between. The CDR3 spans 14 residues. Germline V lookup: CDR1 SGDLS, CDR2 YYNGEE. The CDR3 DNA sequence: TGTGCCAGCGGAACCGGGAGTGGCACCGGGGAGCTGTTTTTT. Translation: CASGTGSGTGELFF.

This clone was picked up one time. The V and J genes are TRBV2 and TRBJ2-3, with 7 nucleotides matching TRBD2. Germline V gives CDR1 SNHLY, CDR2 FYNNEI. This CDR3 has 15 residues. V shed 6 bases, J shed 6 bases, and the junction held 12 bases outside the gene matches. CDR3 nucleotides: TGTGCCAGCAGGGAGGAAGCGGGATTTCGGGATACGCAGTATTTT. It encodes CASREEAGFRDTQYF.

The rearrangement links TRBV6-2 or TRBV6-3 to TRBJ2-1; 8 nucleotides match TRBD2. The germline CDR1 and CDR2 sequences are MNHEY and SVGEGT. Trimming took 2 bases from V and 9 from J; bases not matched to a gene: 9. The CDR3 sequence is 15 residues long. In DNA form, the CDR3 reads TGTGCCAGCAGTTACGGGCGGGAGGATTCTAGTGAGCAGTTCTTC. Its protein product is CASSYGREDSSEQFF.

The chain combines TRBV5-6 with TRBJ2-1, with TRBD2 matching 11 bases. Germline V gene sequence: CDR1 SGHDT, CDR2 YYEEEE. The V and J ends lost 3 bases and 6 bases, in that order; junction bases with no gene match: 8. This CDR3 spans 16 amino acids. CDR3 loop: CASSYRGSGRVNEQFF. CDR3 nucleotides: TGTGCCAGCAGCTACCGGGGTAGCGGGAGGGTCAATGAGCAGTTCTTC.

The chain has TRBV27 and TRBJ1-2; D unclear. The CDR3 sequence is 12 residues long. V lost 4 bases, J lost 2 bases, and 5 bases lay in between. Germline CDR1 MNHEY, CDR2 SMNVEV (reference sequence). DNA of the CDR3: TGTGCCAGCAGTTCGGGGAACTATGGCTACACCTTC. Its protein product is CASSSGNYGYTF.

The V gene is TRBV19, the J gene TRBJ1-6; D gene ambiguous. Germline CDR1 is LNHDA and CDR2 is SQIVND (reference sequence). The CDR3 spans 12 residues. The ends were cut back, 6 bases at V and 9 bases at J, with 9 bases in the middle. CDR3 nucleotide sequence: TGTGCCAGTAGGATACCCGGTTCACCCCTCCACTTT. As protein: CASRIPGSPLHF.

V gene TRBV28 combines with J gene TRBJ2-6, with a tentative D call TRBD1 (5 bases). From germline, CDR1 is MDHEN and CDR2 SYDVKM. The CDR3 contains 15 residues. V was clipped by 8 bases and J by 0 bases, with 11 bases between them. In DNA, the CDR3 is TGTGCCAGCGTCAGGGCGGACTCTGGGGCCAACGTCCTGACTTTC. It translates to CASVRADSGANVLTF.

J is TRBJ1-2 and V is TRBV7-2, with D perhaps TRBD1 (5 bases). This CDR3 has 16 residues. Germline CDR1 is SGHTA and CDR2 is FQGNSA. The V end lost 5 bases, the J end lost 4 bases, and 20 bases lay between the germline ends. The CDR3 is CASSPGGGVDVYGYTF. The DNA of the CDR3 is TGTGCCAGCAGCCCCGGGGGGGGTGTTGATGTCTATGGCTACACCTTC.

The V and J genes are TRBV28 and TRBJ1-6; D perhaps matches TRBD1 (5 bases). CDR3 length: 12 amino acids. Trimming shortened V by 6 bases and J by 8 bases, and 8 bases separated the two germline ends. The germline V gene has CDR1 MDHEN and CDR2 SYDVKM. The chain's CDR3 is CASRVGDSPLHF. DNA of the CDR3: TGTGCCAGCAGGGTAGGGGATTCACCCCTCCACTTT.

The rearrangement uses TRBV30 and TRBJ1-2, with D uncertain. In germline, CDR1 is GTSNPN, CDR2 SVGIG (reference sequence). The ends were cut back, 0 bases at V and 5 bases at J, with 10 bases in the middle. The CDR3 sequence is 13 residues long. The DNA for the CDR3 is TGTGCCTGGAGTGTTTCGGCGGAGTATGGCTACACCTTC. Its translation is CAWSVSAEYGYTF. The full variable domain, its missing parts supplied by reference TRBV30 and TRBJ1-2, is SQTIHQWPATLVQPVGSPLSLECTVEGTSNPNLYWYRQAAGRGLQLLFYSVGIGQISSEVPQNLSASRPQDRQFILSSKKLLLSDSGFYLCAWSVSAEYGYTFGSGTRLTVV.

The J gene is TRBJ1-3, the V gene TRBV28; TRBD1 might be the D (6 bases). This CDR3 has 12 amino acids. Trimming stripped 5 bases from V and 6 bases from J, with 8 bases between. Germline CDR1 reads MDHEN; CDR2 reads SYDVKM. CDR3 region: CASSNRVNTIYF. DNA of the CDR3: TGTGCCAGCAGTAACAGGGTAAACACCATATATTTT.

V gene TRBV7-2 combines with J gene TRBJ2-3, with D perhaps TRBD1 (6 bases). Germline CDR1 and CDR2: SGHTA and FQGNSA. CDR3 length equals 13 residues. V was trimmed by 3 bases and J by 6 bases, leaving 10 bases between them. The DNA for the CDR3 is TGTGCCAGCAGCTTGACAGGTGGGGATACGCAGTATTTT. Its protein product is CASSLTGGDTQYF.

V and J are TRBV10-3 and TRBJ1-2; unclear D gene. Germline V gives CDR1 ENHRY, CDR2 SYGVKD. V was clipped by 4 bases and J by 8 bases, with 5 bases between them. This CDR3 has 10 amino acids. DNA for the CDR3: TGTGCCATCAGTGGAAGCGGCTACACCTTC. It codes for CAISGSGYTF.

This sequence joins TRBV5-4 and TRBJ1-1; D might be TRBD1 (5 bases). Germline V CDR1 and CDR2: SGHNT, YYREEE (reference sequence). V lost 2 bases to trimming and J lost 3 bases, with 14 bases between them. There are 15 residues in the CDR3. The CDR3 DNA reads TGTGCCAGCAGCTTTTTGGACGAAGGGGACACTGAAGCTTTCTTT. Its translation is CASSFLDEGDTEAFF.